This T cell receptor beta chain was sequenced in a study of T cells in Graves' hyperthyroidism and ophthalmopathy. It was RNA transcripts that yielded the amplified TCR beta CDR3 regions. An initial round of RT-PCR targeting the TCR CDR3 relied on the HTBI primer set. TCRdb passed the multiplex PCR reads through MiXCR, listing each CDR3 protein once. Of about 540,000 distinct CDR3 sequences listed, just over 45% are singletons. Patients aged 18 to 65 had newly diagnosed hyperthyroidism that had lasted under 2 months. Germline assignment: CDR1 KGHDR and CDR2 SFDVKD. V lost 3 bases and J lost 7, with 6 bases in between. The CDR3 is made up of 11 amino acids. This clonotype was seen repeatedly, ten times or more.

The receptor comes from a woman aged 18 to 35 with Graves' hyperthyroidism. The rearrangement links TRBV24-1 to TRBJ2-7; D remains unclear. Sequenced material: peripheral blood or thyroid tissue (not recorded which). The CDR3 nucleotides are TGTGCCACCAGTGATCAAATAGAGCAGTACTTC. Encoded protein: CATSDQIEQYF.